A selection of T cell receptor beta chains follows, all from one sample in a study of naive and memory T cell subsets. MiXCR was run by TCRdb on the UMI-ligation and nested PCR reads, yielding one entry per CDR3 protein. The profile shows tens of thousands of distinct CDR3 sequences, around 13% of them singletons. Sequencing was performed on central memory CD4+ T cells from blood. The receptor source for this set is a human donor in good health. CDR3s include the opening cysteine and the closing phenylalanine or tryptophan. A D gene is named only where the DNA matches it firmly. Clone size is given for some rows only: seen once, a few or many times, or a class if the clone is expanded.

clone size	D gene	V gene	J gene	CDR3 protein	CDR3 DNA
many	TRBD2	TRBV7-2	TRBJ2-3	CASSGLAGTSPTQYF	TGTGCCAGCAGCGGACTAGCGGGAACCTCACCCACGCAGTATTTT
NA	TRBD1	TRBV7-2	TRBJ2-7	CASSPGQGSSYEQYF	TGTGCCAGCAGCCCAGGACAGGGGAGCTCCTACGAGCAGTACTTC
few	TRBD1	TRBV29-1	TRBJ1-1	CSGTGGTEAFF	TGCAGCGGAACAGGGGGCACTGAAGCTTTCTTT
NA	NA	TRBV7-2	TRBJ2-3	CASSLVGGGRGDTQYF	TGTGCCAGCAGCTTAGTCGGGGGAGGACGGGGGGATACGCAGTATTTT
NA	NA	TRBV5-5	TRBJ1-6	CASSLAAGTQSPLHF	TGTGCCAGCAGCTTGGCGGCCGGGACTCAATCACCCCTCCACTTT
NA	NA	TRBV6-2/TRBV6-3	TRBJ1-5	CASSSQGKDQPQHF	TGTGCCAGCAGTTCCCAGGGAAAGGATCAGCCCCAGCATTTT
NA	NA	TRBV10-3	TRBJ2-1	CAISEAMENEQFF	TGTGCCATCAGTGAGGCTATGGAAAATGAGCAGTTCTTC
many	TRBD1	TRBV4-2	TRBJ1-4	CASSREPGQGNEKLFF	TGTGCCAGCAGCCGAGAACCGGGACAGGGGAATGAAAAACTGTTTTTT
NA	NA	TRBV5-4	TRBJ2-3	CASSDRPGSTDTQYF	TGTGCCAGCAGCGATAGACCCGGAAGCACAGATACGCAGTATTTT
NA	TRBD2	TRBV18	TRBJ2-7	CASSPPQLATHEQYF	TGTGCCAGCTCACCACCGCAACTAGCGACTCACGAGCAGTACTTC
once	TRBD1	TRBV4-1	TRBJ1-4	CASSRPRTGDANEKLFF	TGCGCCAGCAGCCGCCCAAGGACAGGGGACGCTAATGAAAAACTGTTTTTT
NA	NA	TRBV12-3/TRBV12-4	TRBJ1-1	CASWGMEGYTEAFF	TGTGCCAGTTGGGGAATGGAGGGATACACTGAAGCTTTCTTT
many	NA	TRBV3-1	TRBJ1-6	CASSQEASPLHF	TGTGCCAGCAGCCAAGAGGCTTCACCCCTCCACTTT
few	TRBD2	TRBV27	TRBJ2-1	CASRAGVGRAGTEQFF	TGTGCCAGCAGAGCAGGTGTGGGGCGAGCGGGGACTGAGCAGTTCTTC
few	NA	TRBV3-1	TRBJ2-5	CASSQVAETQYF	TGTGCCAGCAGCCAAGTCGCAGAGACCCAGTACTTC
few	NA	TRBV3-1	TRBJ1-5	CASSQERDQPQHF	TGTGCCAGCAGCCAAGAGAGGGATCAGCCCCAGCATTTT
NA	NA	TRBV7-2	TRBJ2-3	CASSLNLAVQYF	TGTGCCAGCAGCTTAAACTTGGCGGTGCAGTATTTT
NA	NA	TRBV29-1	TRBJ1-2	CSPRIIPYGYTF	TGCAGCCCGCGAATTATTCCCTATGGCTACACCTTC
many	NA	TRBV28	TRBJ1-4	CASTRDTANEKLFF	TGTGCCAGCACCCGGGACACAGCTAATGAAAAACTGTTTTTT
few	TRBD1	TRBV6-1	TRBJ1-5	CASSEPGQGHDQPQHF	TGTGCCAGCAGTGAACCGGGACAGGGGCACGATCAGCCCCAGCATTTT
many	TRBD1	TRBV5-1	TRBJ1-1	CASRDRAITEAFF	TGCGCCAGCAGAGACAGGGCGATCACTGAAGCTTTCTTT
NA	TRBD2	TRBV5-1	TRBJ2-3	CASSLEIRSSGSRADTQYF	TGCGCCAGCAGCTTGGAAATTAGGAGTAGCGGGAGCCGCGCAGATACGCAGTATTTT
few	NA	TRBV7-2	TRBJ2-3	CASSSGADTQYF	TGTGCCAGCAGCTCCGGAGCAGATACGCAGTATTTT
NA	NA	TRBV12-3/TRBV12-4	TRBJ2-7	CASSFSGAVSEQYF	TGTGCCAGCAGTTTTTCAGGGGCCGTAAGCGAGCAGTACTTC
few	TRBD2	TRBV20-1	TRBJ2-7	CSVSDRGLAKDYEQYF	TGCAGTGTTAGCGACCGGGGACTAGCGAAGGATTACGAGCAGTACTTC
many	NA	TRBV20-1	TRBJ1-1	CSASSDYGTEAFF	TGCAGTGCTAGCTCGGATTACGGCACTGAAGCTTTCTTT
few	NA	TRBV30	TRBJ1-1	CAWSESAEAFF	TGTGCCTGGAGTGAGTCAGCTGAAGCTTTCTTT
NA	NA	TRBV5-8	TRBJ2-7	CASSLGQAYYEQYF	TGTGCCAGCAGCTTGGGACAGGCGTACTACGAGCAGTACTTC
NA	NA	TRBV5-6	TRBJ2-1	CASSSIGREIEQFF	TGTGCCAGCAGCTCAATCGGTCGGGAAATTGAGCAGTTCTTC
many	NA	TRBV29-1	TRBJ2-1	CSSLEDADNEQFF	TGCAGCTCATTGGAGGACGCGGACAATGAGCAGTTCTTC
NA	TRBD1	TRBV10-3	TRBJ1-2	CAISGTGTGASGTGYTF	TGTGCCATCAGTGGAACCGGGACAGGTGCATCTGGGACAGGCTACACCTTC
many	NA	TRBV12-3/TRBV12-4	TRBJ2-3	CASSLTRRTDTQYF	TGTGCCAGCAGTTTGACTCGACGGACAGATACGCAGTATTTT
few	TRBD2	TRBV27	TRBJ2-1	CASGLARSNNEQFF	TGTGCCAGCGGACTAGCAAGGTCGAACAATGAGCAGTTCTTC
many	NA	TRBV20-1	TRBJ2-1	CSARDRRNNEQFF	TGCAGTGCTAGGGACAGAAGAAACAATGAGCAGTTCTTC
NA	TRBD2	TRBV30	TRBJ2-1	CAWSVLFFLLAGTISYNEQFF	TGTGCCTGGAGTGTCTTGTTCTTTTTACTAGCGGGAACGATCTCCTACAATGAGCAGTTCTTC
many	NA	TRBV20-1	TRBJ1-5	CSASKGVNQPQHF	TGCAGTGCTAGTAAGGGGGTCAATCAGCCCCAGCATTTT
NA	NA	TRBV7-9	TRBJ1-2	CASSSTSAFLDLYGYTF	TGTGCCAGCAGCTCGACCTCGGCTTTTCTAGACCTATATGGCTACACCTTC
many	TRBD2	TRBV28	TRBJ2-1	CASSSGRGREGNEQFF	TGTGCCAGCAGTTCCGGGAGGGGGAGAGAAGGAAATGAGCAGTTCTTC
many	NA	TRBV28	TRBJ2-7	CASREAPYEQYF	TGTGCCAGCCGGGAAGCCCCCTACGAGCAGTACTTC
few	NA	TRBV7-6	TRBJ2-5	CASSPRESGVETQYF	TGTGCCAGCAGCCCCAGGGAATCGGGGGTGGAGACCCAGTACTTC
few	NA	TRBV28	TRBJ1-5	CASTSGGYDQPQHF	TGTGCCAGCACGTCCGGCGGCTACGATCAGCCCCAGCATTTT
NA	TRBD1	TRBV6-1	TRBJ1-2	CASRFDRGVYGYTF	TGTGCCAGCAGGTTCGACAGGGGAGTGTATGGCTACACCTTC
NA	TRBD1	TRBV27	TRBJ2-1	CASTSLGQGGYNEQFF	TGTGCCAGCACTTCCCTGGGACAGGGGGGGTACAATGAGCAGTTCTTC
NA	NA	TRBV5-6	TRBJ1-2	CASSPAGAPNYGYTF	TGTGCCAGCAGCCCAGCAGGGGCGCCCAACTATGGCTACACCTTC
few	TRBD2	TRBV6-2/TRBV6-3	TRBJ2-1	CASRTSGNSYNEQFF	TGTGCCAGCAGAACAAGCGGGAACTCCTACAATGAGCAGTTCTTC
NA	TRBD1	TRBV7-2	TRBJ2-2	CASSLTGGLNTGELFF	TGTGCCAGCAGCCTTACAGGGGGCCTTAACACCGGGGAGCTGTTTTTT
NA	TRBD2	TRBV11-2	TRBJ2-1	CASGRTSSYNEQFF	TGTGCCAGCGGGAGGACTAGCTCCTACAATGAGCAGTTCTTC
NA	TRBD2	TRBV7-2	TRBJ2-7	CASSFLAGGSYEQYF	TGTGCCAGCAGCTTCCTAGCGGGGGGCTCCTACGAGCAGTACTTC
few	TRBD2	TRBV29-1	TRBJ2-5	CSAGQGRAGETQYF	TGCAGCGCCGGGCAAGGGAGGGCCGGAGAGACCCAGTACTTC
many	NA	TRBV29-1	TRBJ2-7	CSVEEGGYEQYF	TGCAGCGTTGAAGAGGGCGGGTACGAGCAGTACTTC
few	NA	TRBV2	TRBJ1-1	CASSGFMGAEAFF	TGTGCCAGCAGTGGGTTCATGGGAGCTGAAGCTTTCTTT
many	TRBD1	TRBV29-1	TRBJ2-7	CSVQPTGYEQYF	TGCAGCGTCCAACCGACAGGGTACGAGCAGTACTTC
many	TRBD2	TRBV20-1	TRBJ2-3	CRGGGPGLASTDTQYF	TGCAGGGGCGGGGGACCGGGACTAGCTAGCACAGATACGCAGTATTTT
few	NA	TRBV20-1	TRBJ2-3	CSASDPSTDTQYF	TGCAGTGCTAGCGACCCTAGCACAGATACGCAGTATTTT
NA	TRBD1	TRBV5-1	TRBJ2-7	CASSPDRPGQGAYEQYF	TGCGCCAGCAGTCCGGACCGCCCGGGACAGGGGGCCTACGAGCAGTACTTC
few	NA	TRBV6-2/TRBV6-3	TRBJ1-5	CASRLTAGQPQHF	TGTGCCAGCAGATTGACAGCCGGTCAGCCCCAGCATTTT